Presented here are 30 T cell receptor beta chains from one specimen sequenced in a study of tumor-infiltrating lymphocytes in primary liver carcinoma. With around 520 ng total RNA as template and a constant-region primer, TCR beta cDNA was made. Construction of TCR beta libraries relied on three successive nested multiplex PCR rounds employing slightly modified ARM-PCR. Primers for the first two PCR rounds were TRBV1-TRBV30 forward primers and a C-beta reverse primer (roughly 10 cycles per round). TCRdb processed the multiplex PCR reads anew with MiXCR; each CDR3 protein has one entry. The repertoire holds 95,000 to 100,000 distinct CDR3 sequences, with more than 65% as singletons. Without any cell sorting, roughly 17-31 mg of bulk tissue yielded co-extracted RNA and DNA. Sample: liver tumor tissue from sampling region 2. Subset denoted: tumor region T2, inferior pole. Receptors originate from a woman in her sixties or seventies with primary liver carcinoma and hepatitis B virus infection.

This rearrangement joins TRBV19 to TRBJ2-2, with TRBD1 identical over 7 bases. The CDR3 is 11 amino acids. Germline CDR1 and CDR2: LNHDA and SQIVND (reference sequence). V was pared by 10 bases and J by 6 bases, with 2 bases of the junction left unmatched. The CDR3 spells CATQGAGELFF. The CDR3 nucleotides read TGTGCCACCCAGGGGGCCGGGGAGCTGTTTTTT.

V gene TRBV11-3 combines with J gene TRBJ1-2, with D hard to call. Between the trimmed V and J ends, which lost 1 base and 10 bases, there was a span of 16 bases. This CDR3 has 14 amino acids. Germline values: CDR1 SGHNT, CDR2 YENEEA. The CDR3 here is CASSLATVPDDYTF. CDR3 sequence (DNA): TGTGCCAGCAGCTTAGCGACGGTTCCTGATGACTACACCTTC.

Comments on this clonotype: This may arise from a read error, as a much more abundant clone is one base away. The chain combines TRBV5-1 with TRBJ2-1, with 11 bases that match TRBD2. Germline CDR1 SGHRS, CDR2 YFSETQ. V was pared by 5 bases and J by 4 bases, with 8 bases of the junction left unmatched. This CDR3 region has 16 residues. CDR3 region: CASSLGLAGWYNEQFF. The CDR3 DNA reads TGCGCCAGCAGTTTAGGACTAGCGGGTTGGTACAATGAGCAGTTCTTC.

This clonotype was detected a few times. This chain joins TRBV23-1 and TRBJ2-1; TRBD2 agrees at 8 bases. TRBV23-1 is flagged as an ORF with uncertain function. CDR3 size: 15 residues. Losses at the gene ends were 6 bases for V and 1 base for J; bases not matched to a gene: 5. The CDR3: CASSPSGSSYNEQFF. DNA for the CDR3: TGCGCCAGCAGCCCAAGCGGGAGTTCCTACAATGAGCAGTTCTTC.

To note about this clonotype: A read error may account for a junction end that differs from germline. This chain links TRBV4-2 with TRBJ2-1; D gene unclear. The CDR3 spans 13 residues. Germline values: CDR1 LGHNA, CDR2 YNFKEQ. CDR3 DNA sequence: TGTGCCAGCAGCCAAGAATATAACAATGAGAAGTTCTTC. This sequence encodes CASSQEYNNEKFF.

This clonotype was picked up many times. The gene calls are TRBV6-1 and TRBJ2-7; perhaps TRBD1 as D (6 bases). Germline CDR1 and CDR2: MNHNS and SASEGT. The CDR3 has 16 residues. V was trimmed by 3 bases and J by 4 bases, leaving 19 bases between them. The CDR3 loop is CASSDPRQAGPYEQYF. DNA for the CDR3: TGTGCCAGCAGTGACCCCCGACAGGCGGGCCCTTACGAGCAGTACTTC.

Comment on this clonotype: The conserved phenylalanine or tryptophan normally closing the CDR3 is absent here, so this likely arose from a read error. The J gene is TRBJ2-7, the V gene TRBV11-1; D is ambiguous. CDR1 SGHAT and CDR2 FQDESV come from the germline V gene (reference sequence). The CDR3 spans 16 residues. DNA of the CDR3: TGTGCAAGTAGCAACCCCCCAGGACGGAGAACCTACGAGCAGTACTTA. Translated, it gives CASSNPPGRRTYEQYL.

As for this clonotype: A much bigger clone sits one base away, suggesting this may be a read error. The J gene is TRBJ2-3, the V gene TRBV7-9; no clear D. Trimming cost V 7 bases and J 0 bases, with 11 bases left between them. There are 14 residues in the CDR3. Germline lookup yields CDR1 SEHNR and CDR2 FQNEAQ (reference sequence). CDR3 coding DNA: TGTGCCAGCAACTTTAGGTCGAGCACAGATACGCAGTATTTT. Its protein is CASNFRSSTDTQYF. The full variable domain, its missing parts supplied by reference TRBV7-9 and TRBJ2-3, is DTGVSQNPRHKITKRGQNVTFRCDPISEHNRLYWYRQTLGQGPEFLTYFQNEAQLEKSRLLSDRFSAERPKGSFSTLEIQRTEQGDSAMYLCASNFRSSTDTQYFGPGTRLTVL.

This clonotype has just one count. This chain joins TRBV11-1 and TRBJ2-7; possibly TRBD1 or TRBD2 for D (6 bases each). The CDR3 has 15 residues. From germline, CDR1 is SGHAT and CDR2 FQDESV (reference sequence). Trimming removed 9 bases at V and 6 bases at J, with 24 bases between. The CDR3 region has the DNA TGTGCCAGGAGTTCTCGGACAGCAGGACTACGCGAGCAGTACTTC. It specifies CARSSRTAGLREQYF.

Note on this clonotype: A junction boundary mismatches the germline segment, possibly from a read error. V and J are TRBV6-6 and TRBJ2-7; D call uncertain. Per the germline V gene, CDR1 is MNHNY and CDR2 is SVGAGI (reference sequence). The CDR3 is 14 residues long. The DNA of the CDR3 is TGTACCAGCAGTAGCAACCGGGTGAACTACGAGCAGTACTTC. Its protein is CTSSSNRVNYEQYF.

Concerning this clonotype: A junction end diverges from the germline sequence, so it may reflect a read error. This chain connects TRBV11-3 to TRBJ2-1, with D possibly called TRBD1 or TRBD2 (6 bases each). The germline V gene has CDR1 SGHNT and CDR2 YENEEA. The CDR3 is 13 residues long. CDR3: CTSSAGGYNKQFF. The CDR3 bases are TGTACCAGCAGTGCCGGGGGCTACAACAAGCAGTTCTTC.

This clonotype was counted between two and nine times. A read error is possible here, since a much larger clone lies one base away. The conserved phenylalanine or tryptophan is not found at the CDR3 terminus, so this likely reflects a read error. This rearrangement joins TRBV5-1 to TRBJ2-1, with D hard to call. This CDR3 has 16 amino acids. Germline lookup yields CDR1 SGHRS and CDR2 YFSETQ. V gave up 2 bases and J gave up 1 base, with 13 bases separating them. This CDR3 is CASSFAPTTSYNEQFL. CDR3 sequence (DNA): TGCGCCAGCAGCTTTGCCCCAACTACATCCTACAATGAGCAGTTCTTA.

The rearrangement uses TRBV5-4 and TRBJ2-7, with a possible D match to TRBD2 (6 bases). The CDR3 extends over 16 amino acids. Trimming took off 4 bases at V and 4 bases at J, with 21 bases between the two ends. The germline CDR1 and CDR2 sequences are SGHNT and YYREEE (reference sequence). The CDR3 DNA is TGTGCCAGCAGCCCACCGAGTAGCGGTAGGGCGTACGAGCAGTACTTC. Its translation: CASSPPSSGRAYEQYF. The full variable domain, its missing parts supplied by reference TRBV5-4 and TRBJ2-7, is ETGVTQSPTHLIKTRGQQVTLRCSSQSGHNTVSWYQQALGQGPQFIFQYYREEENGRGNFPPRFSGLQFPNYSSELNVNALELDDSALYLCASSPPSSGRAYEQYFGPGTRLTVT.

With respect to this clonotype: Possible read error: a much larger clone is one base away. This is likely a read error, given that the CDR3 carries no conserved phenylalanine or tryptophan at its end. The chain links TRBV28 to TRBJ2-6; TRBD1 matches at 7 bases. There are 16 residues in the CDR3. Germline CDR1 and CDR2: MDHEN and SYDVKM. Unmatched junction bases numbered 4, after V lost 5 bases and J lost 0 bases. CDR3 loop: CASSTGALSGANVLTS. CDR3 DNA sequence: TGTGCCAGCAGTACAGGGGCCCTCTCTGGGGCCAACGTCCTGACTTCC.

Points on this clonotype: Being one base from a much bigger clone, this may be a read error. The rearrangement uses TRBV5-6 and TRBJ1-4; 8 bases map to TRBD1. Looked up from germline, CDR1 is SGHDT and CDR2 is YYEEEE. This CDR3 contains 16 residues. DNA of the CDR3: TGTGCCTGCAGCTTACTTTCCGGGACAGGTGGGGAAAAACTGTTTTTT. Translated: CACSLLSGTGGEKLFF.

There are a few counts of this clonotype. The junction does not match germline at one end; this may be a read error. This rearrangement joins TRBV4-1 to TRBJ2-3, with 7 bases lining up with TRBD2. In germline, CDR1 is MGHRA, CDR2 YSYEKL. The CDR3 is made up of 15 amino acids. The CDR3 DNA sequence: TGCGCCAGCAGCCAGGGACTACTAAGCATAGATACCCAGTATTTT. Translating it yields CASSQGLLSIDTQYF.

With respect to this clonotype: The junction departs from the called germline gene at one end, perhaps through a read error. The rearrangement uses TRBV6-5 and TRBJ2-3; 8 nucleotides line up with TRBD2. Germline CDR1 is MNHEY and CDR2 is SVGAGI. This CDR3 has 15 residues. In DNA form, the CDR3 reads TGTGCCAGCAGTCCACGGGCGGGAGGTACAGATAGGCAGTATTTT. Translating gives CASSPRAGGTDRQYF.

Comments on this clonotype: A read error may explain this, as a much larger clone is one base away. This chain uses TRBV7-8 with TRBJ2-1; unclear D gene. The germline gives CDR1 SGHVS, CDR2 FQNEAQ. This CDR3 is built from 14 residues. The CDR3 region is CARSFGGSYNEQFF. CDR3 bases: TGTGCCAGGAGCTTTGGTGGCTCCTACAATGAGCAGTTCTTC.

The count of this clonotype is one. Because the CDR3 is missing its conserved closing phenylalanine or tryptophan, this is likely a read error. This chain links TRBV29-1 with TRBJ2-7; D may be TRBD2 (5 bases). Germline CDR1 and CDR2: SQVTM and ANQGSEA. CDR3 length: 12 amino acids. The CDR3 reads CSVEGNTDEQYL. As DNA, the CDR3 is TGTAGCGTTGAAGGGAATACGGACGAGCAGTACTTA.

This clonotype was detected once. Germline is not matched at one junction end, which may reflect a read error. V and J are TRBV11-2 and TRBJ2-2; TRBD2 might be the D (5 bases). This CDR3 has 15 residues. CDR1 and CDR2 (germline): SGHAT, FQNNGV. The CDR3 nucleotides are TGTACCAGCAGCCCTCCGCAAGGACTGACCGGGAAGCTGTCTTTT. Translation gives CTSSPPQGLTGKLSF. The entire variable domain, with the rest obtained from reference TRBV11-2 and TRBJ2-2, is as follows: EAGVAQSPRYKIIEKRQSVAFWCNPISGHATLYWYQQILGQGPKLLIQFQNNGVVDDSQLPKDRFSAERLKGVDSTLKIQPAKLEDSAVYLCTSSPPQGLTGKLSFGEGSRLTVL.

This clonotype was observed many times. This sequence joins TRBV5-4 and TRBJ2-6; 13 bases are shared with TRBD2. Looked up from germline, CDR1 is SGHNT and CDR2 is YYREEE (reference sequence). The CDR3 runs to 19 residues. V lost 4 bases, J lost 0 bases, and 7 bases stayed unmatched. CDR3 loop: CASSQGGTSGNSGANVLTF. CDR3 DNA: TGTGCCAGCAGCCAGGGGGGGACTAGCGGGAACTCTGGGGCCAACGTCCTGACTTTC.

As regards this clonotype: Given the absence of the conserved phenylalanine or tryptophan at the CDR3 end, a read error is likely. The V and J genes are TRBV12-3 or TRBV12-4 and TRBJ2-3, with 9 nucleotides matching TRBD2. There are 16 residues in the CDR3. In DNA, the CDR3 is TGTGCCAGCAGTTTGGGAGCGGGAGGTGGCACAGATATGCAGTATTTA. Protein: CASSLGAGGGTDMQYL.

This clonotype was recorded once. The rearrangement links TRBV29-1 to TRBJ1-1; D unclear. Germline CDR1 and CDR2: SQVTM and ANQGSEA. The CDR3 consists of 13 residues. Trimming stripped 6 bases from V and 0 bases from J, with 11 bases between. The chain's CDR3 is CSVQVGLNTEAFF. The CDR3 nucleotides are TGCAGCGTCCAGGTCGGCTTGAACACTGAAGCTTTCTTT. The whole variable domain, filled in from reference TRBV29-1 and TRBJ1-1, reads SAVISQKPSRDICQRGTSLTIQCQVDSQVTMMFWYRQQPGQSLTLIATANQGSEATYESGFVIDKFPISRPNLTFSTLTVSNMSPEDSSIYLCSVQVGLNTEAFFGQGTRLTVV.

As concerns this clonotype: Likely a read error: the CDR3 ends without its conserved phenylalanine or tryptophan. The chain has TRBV29-1 and TRBJ1-1; 8 positions match TRBD1. This CDR3 is built from 14 residues. V lost 5 bases to trimming and J lost 1 base; unmatched junction nucleotides: 6. CDR1 and CDR2 from the germline V gene are SQVTM and ANQGSEA. CDR3 nucleotides: TGCAGCGTTCTTACCGGGACAGGGAACACTGAAGCTTTCGTC. It translates to CSVLTGTGNTEAFV.

About this clonotype itself: A single base separates this from a much larger clone, so it may be a read error. The chain recombines TRBV28 with TRBJ2-1; perhaps TRBD1 as D (6 bases). The CDR3 covers 14 residues. Germline values: CDR1 MDHEN, CDR2 SYDVKM. This chain's CDR3 is CASSLLQGDNEQLF. The CDR3 DNA reads TGTGCCAGCAGTTTGCTACAGGGAGACAATGAGCAGTTATTC.

A word on this clonotype: At one boundary the junction diverges from the germline segment, which might be a read error. V gene TRBV11-3 combines with J gene TRBJ2-3, with D tentatively TRBD1 (6 bases). This CDR3 is built from 14 residues. Germline lookup yields CDR1 SGHNT and CDR2 YENEEA. The CDR3 sequence is CVSSHQTGTDTQYF. In DNA form, the CDR3 reads TGTGTCAGCAGCCATCAGACAGGCACAGATACACAGTATTTT.

About this clonotype itself: A much larger clone lies one base from this, so it may be a read error. The V gene is TRBV7-9, the J gene TRBJ1-2, with 7 bases fitting TRBD1. The CDR3 loop spans 12 amino acids. The germline V gene encodes CDR1 SEHNR and CDR2 FQNEAQ (reference sequence). The junction had 6 bases not matched to a gene; V was cut back by 5 bases and J by 9 bases. The DNA of the CDR3 is TGTGCCAGCAGCCTTGACAGGGATCGCTACACCTTC. Protein: CASSLDRDRYTF.

A remark on this clonotype: Being one base from a much bigger clone, this may be a read error. The chain recombines TRBV10-3 with TRBJ1-1, with D maybe TRBD1 (5 bases). The CDR3 is 15 residues long. The ends were cut back, 1 base at V and 7 bases at J, with 16 bases in the middle. Germline CDR1 is ENHRY and CDR2 is SYGVKD. The CDR3 DNA is TGTGCCATCAGTGAGTTGACAGATTTCGAGGTTGAAGCTTTCTTT. Encoded protein: CAISELTDFEVEAFF.

This chain links TRBV7-9 with TRBJ2-1; 7 bases match TRBD2. Germline V gene lookup returns CDR1 SEHNR and CDR2 FQNEAQ (reference sequence). This CDR3 contains 15 residues. After removal of 6 bases from V and 7 bases from J, the junction contained 12 bases not matched to a gene. DNA of the CDR3: TGTGCCAGCAGGGCGGAAGCGGGAACCGCGAATGAGCAGTTCTTC. Protein: CASRAEAGTANEQFF.

This clonotype was picked up many times. The chain joins TRBV4-1 to TRBJ2-3; D is perhaps TRBD2 (6 bases). The CDR3 loop spans 18 amino acids. The germline CDR1 and CDR2 sequences are MGHRA and YSYEKL. V shed 1 base and J shed 2 bases, with 19 bases lying between them. CDR3 residues: CASSQGAQRGIHTDTQYF. The CDR3, as DNA: TGCGCCAGCAGCCAAGGGGCCCAACGGGGGATTCACACAGATACGCAGTATTTT.